This entry concerns a single TCR beta chain. Deletions cut 5 bases from V and 2 bases from J, with 9 bases between. The CDR3 totals 13 residues. Germline CDR1 MGHDK, CDR2 SYGVNS. This entry belongs to a study of shared clonotypes between healthy human individuals. Each subset's genomic DNA was shared equally among a number of immunoSEQ plates. Sequenced by immunoSEQ multiplex PCR; TCRdb stores in-frame clones only, minus some. The table shows about 1 million clones, with around 82% occurring only once. This sequence was found in a man aged 18 to 29 in good health. Some clones in this sample may be carry-over from other donors' samples. V and J are TRBV25-1 and TRBJ2-5; D not resolved. The sequenced sample consisted of memory CD4+ T cells from PBMCs. The subset is: CD45RA-negative fraction. CDR3 protein: CASSWTAQETQYF. The CDR3 nucleotides read TGTGCCAGCAGTTGGACGGCGCAAGAGACCCAGTACTTC.